This paragraph covers one TCR beta chain sequence. No antigen is known for it. The data were taken from a study of Ad26.COV2.S vaccination and SARS-CoV-2 variants. Across the study: The COV1001 Ad26.COV2.S trial arm included the donor. Ad26.COV2.S was injected intramuscularly once or twice, 56 days apart.

Deletions cut 1 base from V and 4 bases from J, with 8 bases between. In germline, CDR1 is SEHNR, CDR2 FQNEAQ (reference sequence). This CDR3 spans 14 amino acids. TCRdb's table, derived via immunoSEQ multiplex PCR, lists solely in-frame clones and lacks some. The top ten clones hold around 4.5% of a sample with 400,000 to 450,000 clones, about 92% of them seen once. Study findings and constraints: The TCR breadth and depth analyses may have understated or missed part of the total T cell responses.

Treatment here: roughly 18 received Ad26.COV2.S at low or high dose, single or two shots; several received placebo; per-sample allocation not given. Collection of samples fell on day 63 after the first vaccine or placebo injection. Vaccination used an Ad26 vector expressing Wuhan-strain SARS-CoV-2 spike. The chain has TRBV7-9 and TRBJ2-1; D perhaps matches TRBD2 (6 bases). The material was peripheral blood, obtained in a trial of Ad26.COV2.S vaccine versus placebo. This clonotype was sampled from a person aged 18-65 years who received the Ad26.COV2.S COVID-19 vaccine or a placebo. CDR3 sequence (DNA): TGTGCCAGCAGCTTAGGGGACTGGTACAATGAGCAGTTCTTC. Residues: CASSLGDWYNEQFF.